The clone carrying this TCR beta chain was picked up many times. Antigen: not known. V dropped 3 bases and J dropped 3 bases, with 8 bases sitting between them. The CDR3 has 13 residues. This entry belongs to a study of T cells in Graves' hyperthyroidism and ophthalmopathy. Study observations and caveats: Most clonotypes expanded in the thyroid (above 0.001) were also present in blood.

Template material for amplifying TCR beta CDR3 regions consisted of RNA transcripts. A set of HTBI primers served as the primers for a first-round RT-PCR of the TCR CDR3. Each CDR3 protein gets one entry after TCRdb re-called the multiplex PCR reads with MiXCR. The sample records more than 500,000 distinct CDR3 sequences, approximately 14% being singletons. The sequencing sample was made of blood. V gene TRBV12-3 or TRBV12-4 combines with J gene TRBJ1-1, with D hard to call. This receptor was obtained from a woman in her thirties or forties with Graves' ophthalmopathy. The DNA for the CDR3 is TGTGCCAGCAGTTTTAGTAGCGACACTGAAGCTTTCTTT. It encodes CASSFSSDTEAFF.